Listed below are T cell receptor beta chains from one sample, sequenced in a study of cytomegalovirus exposure and HLA in healthy donors. Sequencing was performed with immunoSEQ multiplex PCR; in TCRdb, only in-frame clones are kept and a portion is missing. The sample lists approximately 210,000 clones, 75% to 85% occurring once. The sample comprised PBMCs. These receptors were collected from a woman aged 45-65 years in good health and CMV-seronegative. Both conserved end residues are part of each CDR3. D genes are given only for firm matches. Clone size is stated in some rows and not others, as once, few, many or a class when expanded.

TRBV9	NA	NA	TRBJ2-3	CASSVSVTAEFNTQYF	TGTGCCAGCAGCGTATCAGTAACAGCGGAGTTTAATACGCAGTATTTT
TRBV4-1	NA	NA	TRBJ1-1	CASSLTGFSEAFF	TGCGCCAGCAGTCTAACCGGGTTCTCTGAAGCTTTCTTT
TRBV7-7	TRBD2	NA	TRBJ2-5	CASSLGFGGGETQYF	TGTGCTAGCAGCTTAGGTTTCGGGGGGGGCGAGACCCAGTACTTC
TRBV6-5	NA	NA	TRBJ2-7	CASRPRGRGEQYF	TGTGCCAGCAGACCAAGGGGGCGGGGCGAGCAGTACTTC
TRBV7-9	NA	few	TRBJ1-1	CASSLGGGTEAFF	TGTGCCAGCAGCTTGGGGGGTGGCACTGAAGCTTTCTTT
TRBV19	NA	once	TRBJ1-4	CASSISGGEKLFF	TGTGCCAGTAGTATTAGCGGCGGGGAAAAACTGTTTTTT
TRBV28	NA	NA	TRBJ2-4	CASSLSSGEVRIQYF	TGTGCCAGCAGTTTAAGCTCGGGGGAGGTACGCATTCAGTACTTC
TRBV30	TRBD1	once	TRBJ1-2	CAWRGQGNYGYTF	TGTGCCTGGAGGGGACAGGGGAACTATGGCTACACCTTC
TRBV28	NA	NA	TRBJ1-5	CASSLVTAGQPQHF	TGTGCCAGCAGTTTAGTTACGGCAGGGCAGCCCCAGCATTTT
TRBV7-8	TRBD2	few	TRBJ2-7	CASSFGLAGPSYEQYF	TGTGCCAGCAGCTTTGGACTAGCGGGACCCTCCTACGAGCAGTACTTC
TRBV28	NA	NA	TRBJ2-1	CASSLTGKLSSYNEQFF	TGTGCCAGCAGTTTAACAGGGAAGCTGAGCTCCTACAATGAGCAGTTCTTC